This T cell receptor beta chain came from a study of blood T cell repertoires in COVID-19. This CDR3 has 12 amino acids. CDR1 and CDR2 (germline): LNHDA, SQIVND (reference sequence). The V and J ends lost 6 bases and 7 bases respectively, with 13 bases between them. Under the authors' procedure: Reference gene primer amplification gave nucleated cell count estimates. Method: immunoSEQ multiplex PCR; TCRdb's copy keeps in-frame clones and lacks some. V, J and clone size are taken as reported in that table, and D and trimming were inferred from the DNA itself. The table includes some 140,000 clones, around 89% detected once.

The sequenced material came from peripheral blood. The genes are TRBV19 and TRBJ2-7; possibly TRBD2 for D (5 bases). The clonotype originates from a man over 45 with active or convalescent COVID-19. This CDR3 reads CASSGRGLEQYF. CDR3 bases: TGTGCCAGTAGCGGACGGGGTTTGGAGCAGTACTTC.